This TCR beta chain stems from a study of T-cell memory formation after mild COVID-19. General study findings and limits: Among CD4+ contracting clones, most were CM and EM, and CD8+ ones EMRA.

A note on this clonotype: Its antigen remains unknown.

This CDR3 is 15 amino acids long. The J segment lost 4 bases and the V segment lost 6 bases, leaving 10 bases of the junction unmatched. Using constant-segment primers, 5'RACE produced TCR alpha and TCR beta cDNA libraries carrying sample barcodes and UMIs. TCRdb re-called the 5' RACE reads with MiXCR, one entry per CDR3 protein. The table has hundreds of thousands of distinct CDR3 sequences, over 15% seen once. Specimen: PBMCs or a T cell subset sorted from them (not recorded which). The chain joins TRBV12-3 or TRBV12-4 to TRBJ1-2; the match to TRBD1 covers 8 bases. The sequence derives from an adult woman who had mild COVID-19 (a few samples of this study predate the infection). Cell type and time point are not known. The CDR3 protein is CASSSGDRPTYGYTF. In nucleotides, the CDR3 is TGTGCCAGCAGCTCAGGGGACAGGCCCACCTATGGCTACACCTTC.